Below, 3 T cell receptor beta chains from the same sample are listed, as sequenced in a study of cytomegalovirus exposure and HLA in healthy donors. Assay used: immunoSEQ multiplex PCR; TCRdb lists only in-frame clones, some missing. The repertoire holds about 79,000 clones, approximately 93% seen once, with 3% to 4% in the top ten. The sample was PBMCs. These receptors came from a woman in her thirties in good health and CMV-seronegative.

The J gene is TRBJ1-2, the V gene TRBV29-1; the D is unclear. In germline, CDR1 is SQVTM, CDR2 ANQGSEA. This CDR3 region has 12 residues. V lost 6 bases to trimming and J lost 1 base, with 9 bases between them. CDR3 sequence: CSVAADNYGYTF. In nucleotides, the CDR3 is TGCAGCGTGGCAGCGGATAACTATGGCTACACCTTC.

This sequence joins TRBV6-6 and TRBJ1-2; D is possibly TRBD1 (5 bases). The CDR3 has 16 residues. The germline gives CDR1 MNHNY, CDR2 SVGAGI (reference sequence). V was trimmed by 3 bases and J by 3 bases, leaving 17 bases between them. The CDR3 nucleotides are TGTGCCAGCAGTTATCTAGAGGACTACAGGCACTATGGCTACACCTTC. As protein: CASSYLEDYRHYGYTF.

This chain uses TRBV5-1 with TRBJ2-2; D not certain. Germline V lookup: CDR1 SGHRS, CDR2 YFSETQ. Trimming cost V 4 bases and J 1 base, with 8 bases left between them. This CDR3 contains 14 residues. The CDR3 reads CASSVPRNTGELFF. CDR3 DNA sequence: TGCGCCAGCAGCGTACCGAGGAACACCGGGGAGCTGTTTTTT.